These 14 T cell receptor beta chains were sequenced from one sample in a study of control samples from healthy donors and cancer patients. Only in-frame clones appear in the TCRdb table, and some are missing; sequencing was by immunoSEQ multiplex PCR. The table has about 160,000 clones, around 90% seen once. Sequencing used blood. The receptors shown here come from a man aged 25 to 40 in good health.

J is TRBJ1-1 and V is TRBV6-6, with D perhaps TRBD1 (6 bases). Per the germline V gene, CDR1 is MNHNY and CDR2 is SVGAGI (reference sequence). V gave up 7 bases and J gave up 12 bases, with 18 bases separating them. The CDR3 sequence is 12 residues long. The CDR3 region has the DNA TGTGCCAGCACCCCAACAGGGAGGTTGTCTTTCTTT. Translating gives CASTPTGRLSFF.

The V gene is TRBV7-9, the J gene TRBJ2-5; D unclear. The germline V gene encodes CDR1 SEHNR and CDR2 FQNEAQ (reference sequence). This CDR3 spans 14 amino acids. With 1 base removed from V and 2 bases from J, the gap between germline ends came to 8 bases. The CDR3 region is CASSLVREQETQYF. CDR3 nucleotide sequence: TGTGCCAGCAGCTTAGTAAGAGAACAAGAGACCCAGTACTTC.

The chain uses TRBV7-3 and TRBJ1-3; weak D call: TRBD1 (5 bases). CDR1 and CDR2 from the germline V gene are SGHTA and FQGTGA. Trimming removed 2 bases at V and 0 bases at J, with 11 bases between. The CDR3 is made up of 16 amino acids. The CDR3 DNA follows: TGTGCCAGCAGCTTATATGGCGGGGGCTCTGGAAACACCATATATTTT. Residues: CASSLYGGGSGNTIYF.

The rearrangement links TRBV5-5 to TRBJ2-7, with a possible D match to TRBD2 (5 bases). The CDR3 spans 20 residues. Germline values: CDR1 SGHKS, CDR2 YYEKEE (reference sequence). V was shortened by 2 bases and J by 0 bases, with 27 bases between the two germline ends. This CDR3 is CASSFWSEERPSPSSYEQYF. The CDR3 DNA sequence: TGTGCCAGCAGCTTCTGGTCCGAGGAGCGGCCAAGCCCTAGCTCCTACGAGCAGTACTTC. Complete variable domain (other parts from reference TRBV5-5 and TRBJ2-7): DAGVTQSPTHLIKTRGQQVTLRCSPISGHKSVSWYQQVLGQGPQFIFQYYEKEERGRGNFPDRFSARQFPNYSSELNVNALLLGDSALYLCASSFWSEERPSPSSYEQYFGPGTRLTVT.

The chain employs TRBV4-2 and TRBJ2-3; the D is unclear. In germline, CDR1 is LGHNA, CDR2 YNFKEQ. The V end was cut by 0 bases, the J end by 4 bases, with 8 bases between. This CDR3 has 14 residues. The CDR3 region is CASSQEVFSDTQYF. The CDR3, as DNA: TGTGCCAGCAGCCAAGAAGTATTTTCAGATACGCAGTATTTT.

This clone has only one observation. This chain joins TRBV9 and TRBJ1-5; maybe TRBD1 (6 bases). The CDR3 contains 15 residues. Trimming took 4 bases from V and 0 from J, leaving 11 bases between them. Germline V gene lookup returns CDR1 SGDLS and CDR2 YYNGEE. This chain's CDR3 is CASSPGDISNQPQHF. The CDR3, as DNA: TGTGCCAGCAGCCCGGGGGACATTAGCAATCAGCCCCAGCATTTT.

The chain recombines TRBV7-9 with TRBJ2-1, with D perhaps TRBD2 (7 bases). The CDR3 is 11 residues long. Deletions cut 8 bases from V and 9 bases from J, with 11 bases between. In germline, CDR1 is SEHNR, CDR2 FQNEAQ (reference sequence). The chain's CDR3 is CASVRGGEQFF. As DNA, the CDR3 is TGTGCCAGCGTTAGGGGGGGTGAGCAGTTCTTC. Looking up the rest from reference TRBV7-9 and TRBJ2-1 gives the full variable domain: DTGVSQNPRHKITKRGQNVTFRCDPISEHNRLYWYRQTLGQGPEFLTYFQNEAQLEKSRLLSDRFSAERPKGSFSTLEIQRTEQGDSAMYLCASVRGGEQFFGPGTRLTVL.

The chain carries TRBV5-1 and TRBJ2-7; 8 nucleotides line up with TRBD1. The V segment lost 7 bases and the J segment 3 bases; nucleotides outside the gene matches: 12. CDR3 length: 15 amino acids. In germline, CDR1 is SGHRS, CDR2 YFSETQ. CDR3 sequence: CASRLTGDLLYEQYF. The CDR3 DNA reads as TGCGCCAGCCGCCTGACAGGGGATCTTCTCTACGAGCAGTACTTC.

Only one count was recorded for this clone. This sequence joins TRBV12-3 or TRBV12-4 and TRBJ2-1; 7 positions agree with TRBD2. V was clipped by 6 bases and J by 9 bases; unmatched bases: 5. This CDR3 comprises 12 residues. CDR3 coding DNA: TGTGCCAGCAGAGAGGGAGGGTTTGAGCAGTTCTTC. It translates to CASREGGFEQFF.

The chain recombines TRBV2 with TRBJ2-1; D gene ambiguous. This CDR3 region has 13 residues. In germline, CDR1 is SNHLY, CDR2 FYNNEI. Trimming removed 6 bases at V and 5 bases at J, with 11 bases between. The CDR3 loop reads CASRPPRNNEQFF. CDR3 in DNA: TGTGCCAGCAGACCACCCCGTAACAATGAGCAGTTCTTC. The full variable domain, in which reference TRBV2 and TRBJ2-1 provide the parts outside the CDR3, is EPEVTQTPSHQVTQMGQEVILRCVPISNHLYFYWYRQILGQKVEFLVSFYNNEISEKSEIFDDQFSVERPDGSNFTLKIRSTKLEDSAMYFCASRPPRNNEQFFGPGTRLTVL.

The chain joins TRBV15 to TRBJ1-4; 8 bases align to TRBD1. CDR3 length: 15 amino acids. V was clipped by 5 bases and J by 7 bases; unmatched bases: 9. Per the germline V gene, CDR1 is LNHNV and CDR2 is YYDKDF (reference sequence). CDR3 loop: CATSGPQGASEKLFF. In DNA form, the CDR3 reads TGTGCCACCAGCGGACCCCAGGGGGCCAGTGAAAAACTGTTTTTT.

The chain combines TRBV6-5 with TRBJ1-1, with TRBD1 as a possible D gene (5 bases). The CDR3 has 14 residues. Trimming removed 6 bases from V and 1 base from J, with 12 bases in between. Germline CDR1 is MNHEY and CDR2 is SVGAGI. As DNA, the CDR3 is TGTGCCAGCAGCCGGCCCGGGGCGAACACTGAAGCTTTCTTT. This codes for CASSRPGANTEAFF.

The V and J genes are TRBV7-3 and TRBJ2-2, with a weak D call TRBD1 (5 bases). CDR3 size: 14 residues. Germline V lookup: CDR1 SGHTA, CDR2 FQGTGA. Trimming shortened V by 2 bases and J by 3 bases, and 7 bases separated the two germline ends. The CDR3 DNA reads as TGTGCCAGCAGCTTACTAGGGGACACCGGGGAGCTGTTTTTT. Translation gives CASSLLGDTGELFF.

The chain links TRBV6-2 or TRBV6-3 to TRBJ1-5; D uncertain. Germline V gene lookup returns CDR1 MNHEY and CDR2 SVGEGT. Trimming stripped 2 bases from V and 4 bases from J, with 9 bases between. The length of the CDR3 is 14 residues. CDR3 residues: CASSYGSGNQPQHF. DNA for the CDR3: TGTGCCAGCAGTTACGGAAGTGGAAATCAGCCCCAGCATTTT.